One sample yielded the 27 T cell receptor beta chains listed below, sequenced in a study of OX40 agonist ivuxolimab in advanced cancers. Produced via immunoSEQ multiplex PCR; TCRdb's table is partial and in-frame only. This table has nearly 65,000 clones, roughly nine tenths appearing once. The sample in question was CD4+ or CD8+ T cells sorted from blood, obtained in a trial of the OX40 agonist ivuxolimab. These receptors came from an adult with an advanced solid tumor such as melanoma, head and neck, liver or kidney cancer.

This clone came up once. The chain links TRBV23-1 to TRBJ1-1; TRBD1 matches at 7 bases. TRBV23-1 is an ORF, and what it does is uncertain. CDR3 length equals 15 residues. The trim removed 1 base at V and 5 bases at J, leaving 7 bases unmatched. The CDR3 sequence: CASSQCKGAVTEAFF. The CDR3 region has the DNA TGCGCCAGCAGTCAATGCAAGGGGGCCGTAACTGAAGCTTTCTTT.

The chain recombines TRBV27 with TRBJ2-1, with D maybe TRBD2 (6 bases). Trimming cost V 5 bases and J 7 bases, with 9 bases left between them. Germline CDR1 is MNHEY and CDR2 is SMNVEV (reference sequence). This CDR3 is 12 amino acids long. As DNA, the CDR3 is TGTGCCAGCAGTCCAGGGAGGAATGAGCAGTTCTTC. Translating gives CASSPGRNEQFF.

Note on this clone: Mismatch with germline at one junction end may stem from a read error. The chain links TRBV19 to TRBJ1-1, with TRBD1 matching 8 bases. The CDR3 contains 12 residues. Germline-derived CDR1 and CDR2 are LNHDA and SQIVND (reference sequence). Here the CDR3 reads CASSIPGTGLLF. The CDR3 DNA reads TGTGCCAGTAGTATACCCGGGACAGGCTTACTCTTT. Using reference TRBV19 and TRBJ1-1 for the parts outside the CDR3, the full variable domain is DGGITQSPKYLFRKEGQNVTLSCEQNLNHDAMYWYRQDPGQGLRLIYYSQIVNDFQKGDIAEGYSVSREKKESFPLTVTSAQKNPTAFYLCASSIPGTGLLFGQGTRLTVV.

The gene calls are TRBV23-1 and TRBJ2-7; no firm D call. TRBV23-1 is an ORF for which the function is uncertain. The CDR3 is 14 amino acids. V lost 3 bases and J lost 3, with 12 bases in between. In nucleotides, the CDR3 is TGCGCCAGCAGTCAGCGGCAAAGGCACTACGAGCAGTACTTC. As protein: CASSQRQRHYEQYF.

This sequence joins TRBV9 and TRBJ2-7, with unresolved D. The CDR3 contains 16 residues. Germline V lookup: CDR1 SGDLS, CDR2 YYNGEE. Trimming cost V 3 bases and J 2 bases, with 18 bases left between them. CDR3 sequence reads: CASSAVPGPAPYEQYF. CDR3 coding DNA: TGTGCCAGCAGCGCCGTACCCGGACCCGCTCCCTACGAGCAGTACTTC.

This clone was detected only once. This chain connects TRBV11-2 to TRBJ2-3; 11 positions agree with TRBD2. V was clipped by 5 bases and J by 2 bases; unmatched bases: 6. The CDR3 consists of 16 residues. The V gene's germline CDR1 is SGHAT and CDR2 FQNNGV. Here the CDR3 reads CASSTGTSGYTDTQYF. CDR3 DNA: TGTGCCAGCAGCACAGGGACTAGCGGATACACAGATACGCAGTATTTT.

This chain connects TRBV27 to TRBJ2-3, with TRBD1 identical over 7 bases. The CDR3 has 15 amino acids. The ends lost 3 bases at V and 4 bases at J; junction bases unmatched: 7. From germline, CDR1 is MNHEY and CDR2 SMNVEV (reference sequence). Here the CDR3 reads CASSFTGVGADTQYF. CDR3 coding DNA: TGTGCCAGCAGTTTTACAGGGGTGGGTGCAGATACGCAGTATTTT.

Only a few counts were recorded for this clone. This rearrangement joins TRBV7-3 to TRBJ2-4; possibly TRBD2 for D (6 bases). V lost 1 base to trimming and J lost 7 bases, with 14 bases between them. CDR3 size: 15 residues. Germline CDR1 is SGHTA and CDR2 is FQGTGA. The CDR3 DNA reads TGTGCCAGCAGCTTAAGAAGGAAGGCGGGGAACATTCAGTACTTC. Its translation is CASSLRRKAGNIQYF.

This chain connects TRBV4-1 to TRBJ2-7, with 10 bases identical to TRBD2. CDR1 and CDR2 (germline): MGHRA, YSYEKL. The V gene end was trimmed by 0 bases and the J gene end by 6 bases; junction bases not matched to a gene: 11. The CDR3 contains 17 residues. The CDR3 loop reads CASSQEGAGGPFFEQYF. As DNA, the CDR3 is TGCGCCAGCAGCCAAGAGGGAGCGGGAGGGCCCTTTTTCGAGCAGTACTTC.

The chain couples TRBV4-3 to TRBJ2-7; TRBD1 is a possible D gene (6 bases). Germline V gene sequence: CDR1 LGHNA, CDR2 YSLEER. Trimming shortened V by 5 bases and J by 0 bases, and 14 bases separated the two germline ends. The CDR3 runs to 15 residues. This CDR3 is CASSARQATSYEQYF. The CDR3 DNA follows: TGCGCCAGCAGCGCTAGACAGGCTACCTCCTACGAGCAGTACTTC.

The gene calls are TRBV5-6 and TRBJ2-7; the D gene is possibly TRBD2 (6 bases). The CDR3 runs 17 residues. Germline V CDR1 and CDR2: SGHDT, YYEEEE. V was clipped by 4 bases and J by 5 bases, with 25 bases between them. The CDR3 spells CASSLKVFQGGWDEQYF. CDR3 DNA: TGTGCCAGCAGCCTAAAAGTGTTCCAGGGAGGTTGGGACGAGCAGTACTTC.

The gene calls are TRBV11-3 and TRBJ2-1, with D uncertain. The V end was cut by 5 bases, the J end by 0 bases, with 5 bases between. Germline CDR1 and CDR2: SGHNT and YENEEA. The CDR3 totals 13 residues. The CDR3: CASSPRSYNEQFF. The CDR3, as DNA: TGTGCCAGCAGCCCCCGCTCCTACAATGAGCAGTTCTTC.

The chain combines TRBV19 with TRBJ2-7; TRBD2 matches at 11 bases. The CDR3 spans 14 residues. The V gene end was trimmed by 4 bases and the J gene end by 4 bases; junction bases not matched to a gene: 3. CDR1 LNHDA and CDR2 SQIVND come from the germline V gene (reference sequence). In DNA form, the CDR3 reads TGTGCCAGTAGTAGGGGACTAGCGGCGTACGAGCAGTACTTC. It is translated as CASSRGLAAYEQYF.

The chain couples TRBV5-8 to TRBJ2-1, with 11 bases fitting TRBD2. The CDR3 loop spans 16 amino acids. The germline V gene has CDR1 SGHTS and CDR2 YDEGEE. The J segment lost 4 bases and the V segment lost 0 bases, leaving 3 bases of the junction unmatched. This CDR3 reads CASSLALAGDYNEQFF. The DNA of the CDR3 is TGTGCCAGCAGCTTGGCACTAGCGGGAGATTACAATGAGCAGTTCTTC.

The genes are TRBV7-3 and TRBJ2-1; D tentatively reads TRBD1 or TRBD2 (5 bases each). Trimming left V 3 bases short and J 0 bases short, with 9 bases between. The CDR3 contains 15 residues. Germline loops: CDR1 SGHTA, CDR2 FQGTGA. The CDR3 region is CASSLGVGSYNEQFF. In DNA form, the CDR3 reads TGTGCCAGCAGCTTGGGGGTTGGCTCCTACAATGAGCAGTTCTTC.

This chain joins TRBV6-5 and TRBJ2-1; D is unresolved. Germline V lookup: CDR1 MNHEY, CDR2 SVGAGI. This CDR3 is 15 amino acids long. Trimming shortened V by 4 bases and J by 2 bases, and 12 bases separated the two germline ends. As DNA, the CDR3 is TGTGCCAGCAGTTCCACGGCAGGCCCCTACAATGAGCAGTTCTTC. This sequence encodes CASSSTAGPYNEQFF.

The chain employs TRBV9 and TRBJ2-2; no clear D. Germline lookup yields CDR1 SGDLS and CDR2 YYNGEE. The V and J ends lost 4 bases and 3 bases respectively, with 22 bases between them. The CDR3 sequence is 18 residues long. The CDR3 DNA reads TGTGCCAGCAGCTATTACAGCGTGGCGACCATTGACACCGGGGAGCTGTTTTTT. Translating gives CASSYYSVATIDTGELFF.

DNA for the CDR3: TGTGCCAGCAGGAGCCGGGACAGGGGTTGGGAGCAGTACGTC. Amino acid sequence: CASRSRDRGWEQYV. The chain has TRBV27 and TRBJ2-7, with TRBD1 matching over 10 bases. Germline V gene data show CDR1 as MNHEY and CDR2 as SMNVEV (reference sequence). V lost 6 bases, J lost 7 bases, and 9 bases stayed unmatched. This CDR3 region has 14 residues.

This clone was detected only a few times. This sequence joins TRBV11-2 and TRBJ2-7, with no clear D. This CDR3 has 14 residues. Germline-derived CDR1 and CDR2 are SGHAT and FQNNGV. The V gene lost 1 base and the J gene lost 3 bases, with 10 bases spanning the gap. The CDR3 sequence is CASSLGTGFYEQYF. The CDR3 bases are TGTGCCAGCAGCTTAGGGACGGGCTTCTACGAGCAGTACTTC.

The chain uses TRBV2 and TRBJ1-5; D might be TRBD1 (5 bases). The germline V and J ends were trimmed by 2 bases and 4 bases, with 9 bases remaining between them. The CDR3 is 14 amino acids. Germline V lookup: CDR1 SNHLY, CDR2 FYNNEI. The CDR3 DNA sequence: TGTGCCAGCAGTGAACGGGGGGATAATCAGCCCCAGCATTTT. This codes for CASSERGDNQPQHF.

This clone has more than one count but fewer than ten. The J gene is TRBJ1-4, the V gene TRBV11-1, with TRBD1 matching over 7 bases. V trimming: 5 bases; J trimming: 6 bases; junction bases outside the gene matches: 6. The CDR3 consists of 14 residues. Germline assignment: CDR1 SGHAT and CDR2 FQDESV (reference sequence). The CDR3 nucleotides are TGTGCCAGCAGCGCCCGGACAGGCGATGAAAAACTGTTTTTT. This translates into CASSARTGDEKLFF.

This clone was recorded only once. This chain uses TRBV21-1 with TRBJ1-2; the table gives TRBD1 as D, unverified against the DNA. TRBV21-1 is a documented pseudogene. The CDR3 sequence is 14 residues long. CDR3 DNA: TGTGCCAGCAGCAAAGGGCAGGGGTCAGGGGGCTACACCTTC. Translated: CASSKGQGSGGYTF.

The rearrangement joins TRBV11-2 to TRBJ1-1; D ambiguous. Deletions cut 6 bases from V and 1 base from J, with 9 bases between. This CDR3 region has 13 residues. Germline CDR1 reads SGHAT; CDR2 reads FQNNGV. CDR3 sequence: CASRWGWNTEAFF. CDR3 DNA sequence: TGTGCCAGCAGATGGGGATGGAACACTGAAGCTTTCTTT.

The V and J genes are TRBV28 and TRBJ2-1, with D unresolved. The CDR3 is 19 amino acids. Germline V CDR1 and CDR2: MDHEN, SYDVKM. Trimming took off 3 bases at V and 3 bases at J, with 24 bases between the two ends. CDR3: CASSFSPGETRLYYNEQFF. The CDR3 DNA follows: TGTGCCAGCAGTTTTAGTCCCGGAGAAACACGGCTCTACTACAATGAGCAGTTCTTC. The entire variable domain, with the rest obtained from reference TRBV28 and TRBJ2-1, is as follows: DVKVTQSSRYLVKRTGEKVFLECVQDMDHENMFWYRQDPGLGLRLIYFSYDVKMKEKGDIPEGYSVSREKKERFSLILESASTNQTSMYLCASSFSPGETRLYYNEQFFGPGTRLTVL.

The chain couples TRBV4-1 to TRBJ1-4; D is ambiguous. The germline V gene has CDR1 MGHRA and CDR2 YSYEKL. Trimming left V 4 bases short and J 7 bases short, with 13 bases between. There are 14 residues in the CDR3. This chain's CDR3 is CASSRGLMGEKLFF. As DNA, the CDR3 is TGCGCCAGCAGCCGCGGCCTGATGGGTGAAAAACTGTTTTTT.

The V gene is TRBV30, the J gene TRBJ2-5; no clear D. Gene TRBJ2-7 matches the end of the DNA better, so the J call may be wrong. Germline V lookup: CDR1 GTSNPN, CDR2 SVGIG (reference sequence). This CDR3 spans 14 amino acids. CDR3 protein: CAWKKGLRTYEQYF. CDR3 DNA sequence: TGTGCCTGGAAGAAAGGGTTGAGGACCTACGAGCAGTACTTC.

The chain links TRBV6-1 to TRBJ2-2; the D call may be TRBD1 or TRBD2 (5 bases each). The germline V and J ends were trimmed by 4 bases and 0 bases, with 12 bases remaining between them. The CDR3 is 16 residues long. Per germline, CDR1 MNHNS and CDR2 SASEGT. The CDR3 sequence is CASSVHRDPNTGELFF. The DNA for the CDR3 is TGTGCCAGCAGTGTCCACCGGGACCCGAACACCGGGGAGCTGTTTTTT.